This T cell receptor beta chain appears in the sequencing data of a study of cytomegalovirus exposure and HLA in healthy donors. Points from the study as a whole: The study labeled roughly 160 TCR beta chains cytomegalovirus-associated. In the 120 validation repertoires, a later analysis found that first-cohort TCR clusters tended to co-occur. Many donors carried some public TCRs, although rarity characterized most TCR sequences.

The donors were part of the roughly 120-subject validation cohort, which stood apart from the 666-subject first cohort. Regarding this clone: The antigen is not known.

Sequencing used immunoSEQ multiplex PCR; TCRdb keeps in-frame clones, though not all of them. This sample yields around 150,000 clones, of which roughly 79% are seen a single time; about 27% belongs to the top ten. J gave up 1 base and V 11 bases, and 11 bases lay outside the gene matches. The CDR3 contains 15 residues. The specimen was PBMCs. The sequence was collected from a man aged 30-40 years in good health and CMV-seropositive. This rearrangement joins TRBV23-1 to TRBJ1-5, with TRBD1 matching over 7 bases. TRBV23-1 is an ORF, and what it does is uncertain. CDR3 DNA sequence: TGCGCCGGCCCCTCAGGCAGGGGGAGCAATCAGCCCCAGCATTTT. It codes for CAGPSGRGSNQPQHF.